The 15 T cell receptor beta chains presented below share a single source sample, sequenced in a study of blood T cell repertoires in COVID-19. Sequencing was performed with immunoSEQ multiplex PCR; in TCRdb, only in-frame clones are kept and a portion is missing. The sample holds around 93,000 clones, about 92% seen once. The sample comprised peripheral blood. All receptors derive from a man younger than 30 with COVID-19, enrolled during active disease.

V and J are TRBV7-8 and TRBJ2-6; the D gene is possibly TRBD2 (6 bases). CDR1 and CDR2 from the germline V gene are SGHVS and FQNEAQ. The germline V and J ends were trimmed by 7 bases and 2 bases, with 12 bases remaining between them. The CDR3 contains 15 residues. The CDR3 here is CASNYPGAGANVLTF. In DNA form, the CDR3 reads TGTGCCAGCAACTACCCGGGGGCTGGGGCCAACGTCCTGACTTTC.

The chain links TRBV4-3 to TRBJ2-1; D remains unclear. Germline V lookup: CDR1 LGHNA, CDR2 YSLEER. The CDR3 covers 14 residues. Deletions cut 1 base from V and 9 bases from J, with 13 bases between. CDR3 in amino acids: CASSQGTNLGEQFF. The CDR3 DNA reads as TGCGCCAGCAGCCAAGGTACTAACCTTGGTGAGCAGTTCTTC.

The J gene is TRBJ2-1, the V gene TRBV11-2; 12 nucleotides line up with TRBD2. V dropped 7 bases and J dropped 7; count of bases not matched to a gene: 5. The CDR3 length is 14 residues. Germline CDR1 SGHAT, CDR2 FQNNGV. Here the CDR3 DNA reads TGTGCCAGCACTGGACTAGCGGGACCGAATGAGCAGTTCTTC. Its protein is CASTGLAGPNEQFF.

The chain has TRBV19 and TRBJ2-3; TRBD2 aligns across 7 bases. The CDR3 consists of 14 residues. Germline V gene lookup returns CDR1 LNHDA and CDR2 SQIVND (reference sequence). J gave up 6 bases and V 1 base, and 4 bases lay outside the gene matches. CDR3 protein: CASSIGEGGDTQYF. CDR3 bases: TGTGCCAGTAGTATAGGAGAGGGAGGGGATACGCAGTATTTT.

Written as DNA, the CDR3 is TGCAGCGTTATGGGCGGGAGGGTGAGCTCCTACGAGCAGTACTTC. Protein: CSVMGGRVSSYEQYF. The gene calls are TRBV29-1 and TRBJ2-7; 9 bases are shared with TRBD2. CDR1 is SQVTM and CDR2 is ANQGSEA in the germline V gene. V lost 5 bases and J lost 0; bases outside the gene matches: 8. The CDR3 is 15 residues long.

This sequence joins TRBV28 and TRBJ2-1; a possible D gene is TRBD2 (5 bases). CDR3 size: 18 residues. Trimming shortened V by 4 bases and J by 8 bases, and 27 bases separated the two germline ends. Germline CDR1 and CDR2: MDHEN and SYDVKM. The CDR3 nucleotides are TGTGCCAGCAGTTCCTCATTGGGTGGAGGCGGAGCCAGCGATGAGCAGTTCTTC. This translates into CASSSSLGGGGASDEQFF.

This clone was counted once. The rearrangement links TRBV5-6 to TRBJ2-7, with D unresolved. Germline V gene sequence: CDR1 SGHDT, CDR2 YYEEEE. This CDR3 is 15 amino acids long. With 0 bases removed from V and 0 bases from J, the gap between germline ends came to 10 bases. CDR3 residues: CASSLVYTSSYEQYF. CDR3 DNA sequence: TGTGCCAGCAGCTTGGTTTACACGTCCTCCTACGAGCAGTACTTC.

V and J are TRBV7-2 and TRBJ2-7, with 9 bases matching TRBD1. The germline V gene encodes CDR1 SGHTA and CDR2 FQGNSA. The J segment lost 3 bases and the V segment lost 2 bases, leaving 5 bases of the junction unmatched. CDR3 length equals 15 residues. For the CDR3, the DNA is TGTGCCAGCAGCTTACGTCGACAGGGGGACTACGAGCAGTACTTC. Its translation is CASSLRRQGDYEQYF.

The rearrangement uses TRBV9 and TRBJ2-1, with D hard to call. Trimming took 0 bases from V and 0 from J, leaving 7 bases between them. CDR1 is SGDLS, CDR2 YYNGEE, per germline. CDR3 size: 15 residues. The CDR3 loop is CASSVDPGSYNEQFF. The CDR3 DNA is TGTGCCAGCAGCGTAGACCCGGGCTCCTACAATGAGCAGTTCTTC.

This sequence joins TRBV6-2 or TRBV6-3 and TRBJ1-6; D not certain. The V and J ends lost 2 bases and 5 bases respectively, with 10 bases between them. The CDR3 contains 15 residues. The germline V gene has CDR1 MNHEY and CDR2 SVGEGT. The CDR3 DNA is TGTGCCAGCAGTTACATGGCGGGAGATAATTCACCCCTCCACTTT. As protein: CASSYMAGDNSPLHF.

The chain carries TRBV29-1 and TRBJ2-1; TRBD2 aligns across 11 bases. Germline V gives CDR1 SQVTM, CDR2 ANQGSEA. The junction had 5 bases not matched to a gene; V was cut back by 1 base and J by 3 bases. The CDR3 length is 16 residues. This chain's CDR3 is CSVEVVGTSGYNEQFF. CDR3 coding DNA: TGCAGCGTTGAAGTGGTCGGGACTAGCGGCTACAATGAGCAGTTCTTC.

J is TRBJ1-1 and V is TRBV27, with TRBD1 as a possible D gene (6 bases). V was clipped by 7 bases and J by 5 bases, with 23 bases between them. Per germline, CDR1 MNHEY and CDR2 SMNVEV (reference sequence). The CDR3 has 16 amino acids. In DNA, the CDR3 is TGTGCCAGCAACCCCAGGGGTCCGAAAGGGGTAACTGAAGCTTTCTTT. Protein: CASNPRGPKGVTEAFF.

The V and J genes are TRBV6-5 and TRBJ1-1; 9 nucleotides line up with TRBD1. V shed 6 bases, J shed 5 bases, and the junction held 4 bases outside the gene matches. The CDR3 consists of 13 residues. Per germline, CDR1 MNHEY and CDR2 SVGAGI. Here the CDR3 DNA reads TGTGCCAGCAGCCGACAGGGGGGTACTGAAGCTTTCTTT. Protein product: CASSRQGGTEAFF.

This clone was seen only once. The chain is built from TRBV2 and TRBJ2-7, with D perhaps TRBD1 (6 bases). The CDR3 extends over 15 amino acids. Germline V gene data show CDR1 as SNHLY and CDR2 as FYNNEI. V gave up 2 bases and J gave up 5 bases, with 16 bases separating them. The CDR3 reads CASSERTGNTHEQYF. The CDR3 DNA reads TGTGCCAGCAGTGAACGTACAGGGAACACTCACGAGCAGTACTTC.

The chain links TRBV7-6 to TRBJ1-3; D gene ambiguous. CDR1 is SGHVS, CDR2 FNYEAQ, per germline. The CDR3 spans 10 residues. The CDR3 loop is CGVAGNTIYF. In nucleotides, the CDR3 is TGTGGCGTGGCTGGAAACACCATATATTTT.